The TCR beta chain described here comes from a study of control samples from healthy donors and cancer patients (TCRdb year 2020). CDR1 and CDR2, per the germline V gene (reference sequence), are SEHNR and FQNEAQ. There are 13 amino acids in the CDR3, from cysteine to phenylalanine inclusive. Only the CDR3 part of the read is kept: 39 bases, read in frame from the first base. V is trimmed back by 3 bases and J by 10 bases, and the junction contains 6 bases that no gene match accounts for. This clone has only one observation. Its antigen remains unidentified. Base qualities are not recorded, but no much larger clone differs from it by a single base. The method behind the library was the immunoSEQ multiplex PCR assay. TCRdb limited this immuneACCESS table to in-frame rearrangements with V and J called. A share of clones is missing; checked studies link under half to unresolved V genes, and the rest is unexplained. A total of roughly 160,000 clones appear in this sample, roughly 94% of them only once. 11% to 15% of the sample is taken by the ten largest.

Sequenced: PBMCs. The sequence was collected from a man aged 55-75 years with colorectal cancer. Recombination connected TRBV7-9 to TRBJ1-2; TRBD1 agrees with 9 junctional bases. CDR3 region: CASSLSKQGAYTF. The nucleotides read TGTGCCAGCAGCTTGTCGAAACAGGGGGCCTACACCTTC.